What follows are 28 T cell receptor beta chains derived from one specimen sequenced in a study of CD8 T cells in ankylosing spondylitis (dated by TCRdb to the late 2010s). Paper-wide results and their limitations: A TCR beta motif made up of seven or eight highly homologous amino acid variants appeared to be characteristic of blood from ankylosing spondylitis patients.

For these receptors, no antigen is known. To prepare the library, 5' RACE was applied. Sequencing relied on an Illumina HiSeq 2500. TCRdb passed the public sequencing reads through fastp at Q25 and MiXCR, retaining productive beta sequences. One record per CDR3 amino acid sequence lists the most common genes and DNA. In this sample the table shows over 600,000 distinct CDR3 sequences, roughly 19% of which occur a single time. The top ten constitute about a fifth of the sample. Sequenced sample: blood, either unsorted or a sorted T cell fraction (not recorded which). These receptors were obtained from a male donor with ankylosing spondylitis.

The V call is TRBV20-1, the J call TRBJ2-1, with D perhaps TRBD2 (6 bases). Looked up from germline, CDR1 is DFQATT and CDR2 is SNEGSKA (reference sequence). This CDR3 has 14 residues. Trimming cost V 5 bases and J 8 bases, with 19 bases left between them. DNA for the CDR3: TGCAGTGCTTATCCCGGGGGAATTAAGGATGAGCAGTTCTTC. It codes for CSAYPGGIKDEQFF.

The rearrangement joins TRBV12-3 or TRBV12-4 to TRBJ1-2, with D perhaps matching TRBD1 (6 bases). The CDR3 runs 13 residues. Trimming took off 6 bases at V and 3 bases at J, with 11 bases between the two ends. In DNA, the CDR3 is TGTGCCAGCAGACCCTCAGGGGACTATGGCTACACCTTC. Translating it yields CASRPSGDYGYTF.

This clonotype has a handful of counts. The rearrangement joins TRBV7-2 to TRBJ2-7; D possibly corresponds to TRBD2 (6 bases). The CDR3 contains 12 residues. V lost 8 bases to trimming and J lost 3 bases, with 11 bases between them. Germline V CDR1 and CDR2: SGHTA, FQGNSA. Written as DNA, the CDR3 is TGTGCCAGCGGAGGGAGATACTACGAGCAGTACTTC. It translates to CASGGRYYEQYF. Full variable domain (missing parts from reference TRBV7-2 and TRBJ2-7): GAGVSQSPSNKVTEKGKDVELRCDPISGHTALYWYRQSLGQGLEFLIYFQGNSAPDKSGLPSDRFSAERTGGSVSTLTIQRTQQEDSAVYLCASGGRYYEQYFGPGTRLTVT.

This clonotype has only a few counts. This chain uses TRBV9 with TRBJ2-2, with D hard to call. Germline V CDR1 and CDR2: SGDLS, YYNGEE. V lost 2 bases to trimming and J lost 1 base, with 12 bases between them. The CDR3 spans 16 residues. CDR3 in amino acids: CASSVLGRQNTGELFF. The CDR3 region has the DNA TGTGCCAGCAGCGTTTTAGGTCGGCAGAACACCGGGGAGCTGTTTTTT.

CDR3 sequence (DNA): TGTGCCAGCAGTCGGGAGGACACGAACACCGGGGAGCTGTTTTTT. This translates into CASSREDTNTGELFF. The genes are TRBV12-3 or TRBV12-4 and TRBJ2-2; TRBD2 matches at 7 bases. J gave up 0 bases and V 5 bases, and 3 bases lay outside the gene matches. This CDR3 region has 15 residues.

This chain links TRBV12-3 or TRBV12-4 with TRBJ1-2; the D gene is possibly TRBD1 (5 bases). The CDR3 spans 13 residues. V dropped 5 bases and J dropped 7 bases, with 14 bases sitting between them. In DNA, the CDR3 is TGTGCCAGCAGTCTCCAGGGATTCCTTGGCTACACCTTC. It translates to CASSLQGFLGYTF.

The rearrangement joins TRBV5-1 to TRBJ1-2; no reliable D call. Germline V gene sequence: CDR1 SGHRS, CDR2 YFSETQ. The CDR3 is 15 amino acids. Trimming left V 3 bases short and J 8 bases short, with 20 bases between. The CDR3 DNA sequence: TGCGCCAGCAGCTGGTCCCCCGGGCCCCAGGAAGGCTACACCTTC. Translating gives CASSWSPGPQEGYTF.

This chain connects TRBV7-9 to TRBJ1-2; a weak D match, TRBD1 (6 bases). Germline assignment: CDR1 SEHNR and CDR2 FQNEAQ (reference sequence). V was clipped by 7 bases and J by 4 bases, with 16 bases between them. This CDR3 contains 14 residues. The CDR3, as DNA: TGTGCCAGCAATCTTGTAGGGGGGCCCTATGGCTACACCTTC. Translating gives CASNLVGGPYGYTF.

The J gene is TRBJ2-1, the V gene TRBV12-3 or TRBV12-4; tentatively, D is TRBD2 (5 bases). The V and J ends lost 5 bases and 4 bases respectively, with 12 bases between them. There are 14 residues in the CDR3. The CDR3 loop is CASSTGNTYNEQFF. CDR3 bases: TGTGCCAGCAGTACCGGGAACACATACAATGAGCAGTTCTTC.

On this clonotype itself: A junction boundary mismatches the germline segment, possibly from a read error. V gene TRBV13 combines with J gene TRBJ1-1; D is ambiguous. The CDR3 sequence is 15 residues long. Germline V gene lookup returns CDR1 PRHDT and CDR2 FYEKMQ (reference sequence). The CDR3 sequence is CASRRIFRPSDETFF. CDR3 DNA sequence: TGTGCCAGCCGACGTATATTTCGACCAAGCGATGAAACTTTCTTT.

The chain carries TRBV24-1 and TRBJ2-5; D perhaps matches TRBD1 (5 bases). The length of the CDR3 is 14 residues. CDR1 is KGHDR and CDR2 is SFDVKD in the germline V gene. Trimming took off 4 bases at V and 4 bases at J, with 12 bases between the two ends. The CDR3 here is CATSDPGYRETQYF. CDR3 sequence (DNA): TGTGCCACCAGTGACCCAGGGTACCGAGAGACCCAGTACTTC.

This clonotype has only a few counts. This chain uses TRBV21-1 with TRBJ2-7; the table calls TRBD1, which could not be checked here. TRBV21-1 is given as a pseudogene. The CDR3 runs to 15 residues. The CDR3 is CASSKQDRANYEQYF. In nucleotides, the CDR3 is TGTGCCAGCAGCAAACAGGACAGGGCAAACTACGAGCAGTACTTC.

This clonotype was recorded a few times. V gene TRBV10-2 combines with J gene TRBJ2-7; 9 bases fit TRBD2. There are 14 residues in the CDR3. Germline V gene data show CDR1 as WSHSY and CDR2 as SAAADI. V was pared by 10 bases and J by 7 bases, with 14 bases of the junction left unmatched. CDR3: CAISSGDLREEQYF. The CDR3 coding sequence is TGCGCCATCTCTAGCGGGGACCTCCGAGAAGAGCAGTACTTC.

CDR3 sequence reads: CASSLGTSGRADTQYF. CDR3 sequence (DNA): TGTGCCAGCAGTTTAGGCACTAGCGGGAGGGCAGATACGCAGTATTTT. The chain links TRBV27 to TRBJ2-3, with 13 positions matching TRBD2. Germline V gene sequence: CDR1 MNHEY, CDR2 SMNVEV (reference sequence). With V trimmed by 2 bases and J by 4 bases, 3 bases remained unmatched. CDR3 size: 16 residues.

This clonotype was seen many times. CDR3 nucleotides: TGTGCCAGCAGCTTAGGGGCACGGTGGGGTGAGCAGTTCTTC. Protein sequence: CASSLGARWGEQFF. The chain carries TRBV11-3 and TRBJ2-1; D unclear. Germline values: CDR1 SGHNT, CDR2 YENEEA. V was cut by 1 base and J by 9 bases, with 13 bases left in between. CDR3 length equals 14 residues.

This clonotype was detected a few times. The chain links TRBV3-1 to TRBJ2-3; D is tentatively TRBD1 or TRBD2 (5 bases each). V was shortened by 8 bases and J by 3 bases, with 15 bases between the two germline ends. The CDR3 is 14 residues long. In germline, CDR1 is LGHDT, CDR2 YNNKEL (reference sequence). The CDR3 spells CASQAVSGTDTQYF. CDR3 DNA: TGTGCCAGCCAAGCGGTTTCAGGGACAGATACGCAGTATTTT.

This clonotype was picked up a small number of times. J is TRBJ2-2 and V is TRBV30, with no clear D. The V gene's germline CDR1 is GTSNPN and CDR2 SVGIG (reference sequence). Trimming took 4 bases from V and 4 from J, leaving 4 bases between them. CDR3 size: 11 residues. The DNA of the CDR3 is TGTGCCTGGAATCCCACCGGGGAGCTGTTTTTT. It specifies CAWNPTGELFF.

In this sample, this clonotype turned up a few times. The chain recombines TRBV5-6 with TRBJ2-2; D remains unclear. V lost 6 bases, J lost 6 bases, and 15 bases lay in between. In germline, CDR1 is SGHDT, CDR2 YYEEEE. CDR3 length equals 14 residues. CDR3 protein: CASTSGSGAGELFF. CDR3 in DNA: TGTGCCAGCACTTCAGGCAGTGGGGCCGGGGAGCTGTTTTTT.

The chain carries TRBV18 and TRBJ1-1; D not resolved. CDR3 length equals 14 residues. The germline V gene has CDR1 KGHSH and CDR2 LQKENI. V shed 5 bases and J shed 4 bases, with 14 bases lying between them. In nucleotides, the CDR3 is TGTGCCAGCTCAGCTGGGCCCAAGGGCACTGAAGCTTTCTTT. Translation: CASSAGPKGTEAFF.

The genes are TRBV25-1 and TRBJ1-1; tentative D call: TRBD1 (5 bases). The CDR3 totals 10 residues. The germline CDR1 and CDR2 sequences are MGHDK and SYGVNS. V lost 7 bases to trimming and J lost 8 bases, with 8 bases between them. This CDR3 is CASKGREAFF. The CDR3 nucleotides read TGTGCCAGCAAGGGGAGGGAAGCTTTCTTT.

This clonotype has a count of ten or more. V gene TRBV10-2 combines with J gene TRBJ2-3; 7 bases are shared with TRBD1. This CDR3 has 13 amino acids. Germline CDR1 and CDR2: WSHSY and SAAADI. V shed 7 bases and J 0 bases; nucleotides not matched to a gene: 1. The CDR3 nucleotides are TGCGCCAGCAAGGGGGCTAGCACAGATACGCAGTATTTT. This encodes CASKGASTDTQYF.

This clonotype has only a few counts. The chain joins TRBV29-1 to TRBJ1-2, with 8 bases identical to TRBD1. V lost 3 bases and J lost 10; bases outside the gene matches: 1. Germline V gene data show CDR1 as SQVTM and CDR2 as ANQGSEA. The CDR3 contains 10 residues. The CDR3 here is CSVETGDYTF. The CDR3 DNA sequence: TGCAGCGTTGAGACAGGGGACTACACCTTC.

This clonotype came up a few times. The chain combines TRBV7-6 with TRBJ1-1; no reliable D call. Trimming took off 1 base at V and 2 bases at J, with 11 bases between the two ends. The CDR3 covers 15 residues. In germline, CDR1 is SGHVS, CDR2 FNYEAQ. CDR3: CASSLVNGENTEAFF. CDR3 sequence (DNA): TGTGCCAGCAGCTTAGTTAACGGCGAAAACACTGAAGCTTTCTTT.

This clonotype was seen only a few times. The chain joins TRBV4-1 to TRBJ2-1; 8 bases are shared with TRBD2. This CDR3 contains 13 residues. Germline V gene sequence: CDR1 MGHRA, CDR2 YSYEKL. After removal of 6 bases from V and 5 bases from J, the junction contained 3 bases not matched to a gene. The CDR3 DNA reads TGCGCCAGCAGACGGGGGGGAAACAATGAGCAGTTCTTC. As protein: CASRRGGNNEQFF.

V and J are TRBV20-1 and TRBJ2-1; D is perhaps TRBD1 or TRBD2 (5 bases each). V lost 3 bases, J lost 5 bases, and 17 bases lay in between. The CDR3 loop spans 15 amino acids. Germline V CDR1 and CDR2: DFQATT, SNEGSKA (reference sequence). The DNA of the CDR3 is TGCAGTGCTAGCCGCCAAGGGGACGGAAACAATGAGCAGTTCTTC. Protein: CSASRQGDGNNEQFF.

V is TRBV24-1 and J is TRBJ1-5; a weak D match, TRBD1 (5 bases). Germline loops: CDR1 KGHDR, CDR2 SFDVKD. The CDR3 extends over 15 amino acids. Trimming removed 4 bases at V and 5 bases at J, with 14 bases between. CDR3 in amino acids: CATSDSRVYDQPQHF. The DNA of the CDR3 is TGTGCCACCAGTGACTCCAGGGTATATGATCAGCCCCAGCATTTT.

The chain combines TRBV5-1 with TRBJ1-1; 12 bases are shared with TRBD1. The CDR3 has 15 residues. J lost 4 bases, V lost 4 bases, and 5 bases had no gene match. CDR1 and CDR2 (germline): SGHRS, YFSETQ. CDR3 protein: CASSTGQGASTEAFF. The CDR3 DNA is TGCGCCAGCAGCACGGGACAGGGGGCAAGCACTGAAGCTTTCTTT.

This clonotype was seen only a few times. The chain has TRBV4-2 and TRBJ2-7; D is undetermined. There are 16 residues in the CDR3. Trimming shortened V by 3 bases and J by 0 bases, and 15 bases separated the two germline ends. Per the germline V gene, CDR1 is LGHNA and CDR2 is YNFKEQ. CDR3 coding DNA: TGTGCCAGCAGCCAGGATGACCTTATGAACTCCTACGAGCAGTACTTC. Protein sequence: CASSQDDLMNSYEQYF.